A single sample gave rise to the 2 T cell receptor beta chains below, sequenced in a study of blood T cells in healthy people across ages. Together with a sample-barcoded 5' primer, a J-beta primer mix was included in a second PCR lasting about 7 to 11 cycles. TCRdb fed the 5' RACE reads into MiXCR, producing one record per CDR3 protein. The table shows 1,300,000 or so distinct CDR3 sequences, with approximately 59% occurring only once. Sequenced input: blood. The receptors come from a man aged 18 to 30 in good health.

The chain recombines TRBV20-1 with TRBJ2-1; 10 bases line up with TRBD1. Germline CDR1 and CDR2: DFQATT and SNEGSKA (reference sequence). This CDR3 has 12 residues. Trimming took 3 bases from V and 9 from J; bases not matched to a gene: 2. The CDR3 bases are TGCAGTGCTAGCGGACAGGGGGGTGAGCAGTTCTTC. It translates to CSASGQGGEQFF.

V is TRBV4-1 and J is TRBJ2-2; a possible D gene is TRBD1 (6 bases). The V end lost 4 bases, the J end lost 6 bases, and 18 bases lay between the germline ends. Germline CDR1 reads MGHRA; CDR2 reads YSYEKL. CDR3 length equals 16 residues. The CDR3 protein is CASSPAGTISAGELFF. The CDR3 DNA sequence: TGCGCCAGCAGCCCGGCCGGGACAATCAGCGCCGGGGAGCTGTTTTTT.